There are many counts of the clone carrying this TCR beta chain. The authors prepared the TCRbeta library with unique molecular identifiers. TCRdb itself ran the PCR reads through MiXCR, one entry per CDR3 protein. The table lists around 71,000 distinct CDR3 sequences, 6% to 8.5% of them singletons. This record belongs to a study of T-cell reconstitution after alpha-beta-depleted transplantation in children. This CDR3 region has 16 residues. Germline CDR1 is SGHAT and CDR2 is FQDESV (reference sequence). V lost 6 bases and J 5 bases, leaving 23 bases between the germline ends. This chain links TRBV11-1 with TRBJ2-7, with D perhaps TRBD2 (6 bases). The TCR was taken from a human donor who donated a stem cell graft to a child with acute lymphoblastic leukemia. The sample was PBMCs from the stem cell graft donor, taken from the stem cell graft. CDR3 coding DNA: TGTGCCAGCAGTCCGGGACTCCGAGCGACTGAGCACGAGCAGTACTTC. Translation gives CASSPGLRATEHEQYF.